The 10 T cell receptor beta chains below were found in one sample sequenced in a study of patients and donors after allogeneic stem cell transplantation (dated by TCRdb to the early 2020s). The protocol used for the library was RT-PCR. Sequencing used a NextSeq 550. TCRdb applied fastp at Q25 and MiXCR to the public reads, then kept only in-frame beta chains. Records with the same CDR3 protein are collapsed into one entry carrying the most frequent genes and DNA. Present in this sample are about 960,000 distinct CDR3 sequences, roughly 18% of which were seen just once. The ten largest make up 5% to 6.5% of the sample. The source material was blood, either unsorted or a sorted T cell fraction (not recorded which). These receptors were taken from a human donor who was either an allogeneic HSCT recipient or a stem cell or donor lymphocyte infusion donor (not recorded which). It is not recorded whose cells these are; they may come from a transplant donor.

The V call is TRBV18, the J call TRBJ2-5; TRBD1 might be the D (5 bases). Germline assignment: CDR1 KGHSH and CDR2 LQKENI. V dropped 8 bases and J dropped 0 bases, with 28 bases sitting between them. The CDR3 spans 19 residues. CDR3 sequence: CASRLDVRFTDRYQETQYF. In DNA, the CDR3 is TGTGCCAGCCGGCTCGACGTACGCTTCACCGACAGATACCAAGAGACCCAGTACTTC.

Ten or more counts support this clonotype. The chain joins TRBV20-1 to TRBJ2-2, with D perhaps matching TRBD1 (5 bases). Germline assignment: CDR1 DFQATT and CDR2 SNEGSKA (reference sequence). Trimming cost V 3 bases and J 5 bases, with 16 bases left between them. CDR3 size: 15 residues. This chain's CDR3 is CSASSARAATGELFF. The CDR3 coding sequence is TGCAGTGCTAGTTCGGCCAGGGCGGCTACCGGGGAGCTGTTTTTT.

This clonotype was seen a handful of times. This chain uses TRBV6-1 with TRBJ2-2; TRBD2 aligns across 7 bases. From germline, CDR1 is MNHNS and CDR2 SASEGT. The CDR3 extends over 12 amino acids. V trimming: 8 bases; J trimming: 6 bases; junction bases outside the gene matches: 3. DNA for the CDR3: TGTGCCAGCCAGCGGGGTGCCGGGGAGCTGTTTTTT. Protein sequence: CASQRGAGELFF.

The CDR3 region has the DNA TGTGCCACCAGTGATTGGGCGGGAGGGCGAAATGAGCAGTTCTTC. This sequence encodes CATSDWAGGRNEQFF. The chain couples TRBV24-1 to TRBJ2-1; 9 nucleotides align to TRBD2. CDR3 length: 15 amino acids. Looked up from germline, CDR1 is KGHDR and CDR2 is SFDVKD. Trimming took 2 bases from V and 7 from J; bases not matched to a gene: 5.

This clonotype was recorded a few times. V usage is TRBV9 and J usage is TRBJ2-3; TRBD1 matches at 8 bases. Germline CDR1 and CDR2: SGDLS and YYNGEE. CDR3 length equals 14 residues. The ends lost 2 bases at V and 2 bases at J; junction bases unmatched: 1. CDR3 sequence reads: CASSVGQDTDTQYF. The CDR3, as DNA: TGTGCCAGCAGCGTGGGACAGGACACAGATACGCAGTATTTT.

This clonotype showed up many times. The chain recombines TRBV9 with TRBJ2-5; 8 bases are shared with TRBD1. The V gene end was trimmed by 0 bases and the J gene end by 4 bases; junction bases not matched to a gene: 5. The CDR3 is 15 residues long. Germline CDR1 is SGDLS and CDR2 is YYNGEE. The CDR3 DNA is TGTGCCAGCAGCGTAGATACAGGGGGAGGAGAGACCCAGTACTTC. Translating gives CASSVDTGGGETQYF. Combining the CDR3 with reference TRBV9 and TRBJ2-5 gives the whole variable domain DSGVTQTPKHLITATGQRVTLRCSPRSGDLSVYWYQQSLDQGLQFLIQYYNGEERAKGNILERFSAQQFPDLHSELNLSSLELGDSALYFCASSVDTGGGETQYFGPGTRLLVL.

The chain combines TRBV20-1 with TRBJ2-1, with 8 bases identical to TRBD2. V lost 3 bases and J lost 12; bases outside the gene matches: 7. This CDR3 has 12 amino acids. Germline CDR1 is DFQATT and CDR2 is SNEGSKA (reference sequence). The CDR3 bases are TGCAGTGCTAGGCCCGGGACTAGTGCGCAGTTCTTC. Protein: CSARPGTSAQFF.

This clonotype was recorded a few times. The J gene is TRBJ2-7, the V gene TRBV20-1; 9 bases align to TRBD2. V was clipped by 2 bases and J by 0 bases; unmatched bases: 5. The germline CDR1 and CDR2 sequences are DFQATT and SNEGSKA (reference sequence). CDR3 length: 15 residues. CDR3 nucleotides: TGCAGTGCTAGACTAGCGGGGAAAAGCTCCTACGAGCAGTACTTC. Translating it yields CSARLAGKSSYEQYF.

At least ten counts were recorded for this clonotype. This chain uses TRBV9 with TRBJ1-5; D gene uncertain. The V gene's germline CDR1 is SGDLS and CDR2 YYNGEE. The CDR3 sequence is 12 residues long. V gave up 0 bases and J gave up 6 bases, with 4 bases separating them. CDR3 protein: CASSVGGQPQHF. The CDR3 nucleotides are TGTGCCAGCAGCGTAGGGGGTCAGCCCCAGCATTTT.

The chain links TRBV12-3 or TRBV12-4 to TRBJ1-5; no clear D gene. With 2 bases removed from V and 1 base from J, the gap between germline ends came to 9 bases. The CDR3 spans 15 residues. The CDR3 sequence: CASSLSDWSNQPQHF. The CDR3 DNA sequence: TGTGCCAGCAGTTTATCAGATTGGAGCAATCAGCCCCAGCATTTT.